The sequence of this T cell receptor beta chain was determined in a study of blood T cell repertoires in COVID-19. The wider study: Collection of acute and convalescent COVID-19 samples took place in the United States, Italy and Spain. The cDNA or gDNA used as material had been derived from T cells, B-cell-depleted T cells, or PBMCs.

The CDR3 extends over 12 amino acids. Germline-derived CDR1 and CDR2 are MNHEY and SVGAGI. The V gene lost 0 bases and the J gene lost 8 bases, with 4 bases spanning the gap. As handled by the study authors: The assay estimated nucleated cells by amplifying reference gene primers. TCRdb's table, derived via immunoSEQ multiplex PCR, lists solely in-frame clones and lacks some. V, J and clone size derive from that table, while D and trimming were established from the DNA sequence. The repertoire holds approximately 150,000 clones, with almost 85% as singletons. The sample taken for sequencing was peripheral blood. This TCR was recovered from a human donor with acute or convalescent COVID-19. The donor label of this sample is uncertain. This chain uses TRBV6-5 with TRBJ1-4; the D is unclear. The CDR3 protein is CASSYSREKLFF. In DNA, the CDR3 is TGTGCCAGCAGTTACTCCAGAGAAAAACTGTTTTTT.